These 9 T cell receptor beta chains were all obtained from the same sample, sequenced in a study of T cell repertoires in cytomegalovirus infection. TCRdb called the reads again in MiXCR, with one record for every CDR3 protein. The sample comprises approximately 220,000 distinct CDR3 sequences, around 40% of which are singletons, and approximately 59% rests with the top ten. These TCRs are of unknown antigen specificity. The input for sequencing was CD8+ T cells from cultured PBMCs, taken from culture after CMV antigen stimulation. Receptors were obtained from a human donor in good health (CMV status not recorded). Some clones in this sample may be carry-over from other donors' samples.

This rearrangement joins TRBV12-3 or TRBV12-4 to TRBJ1-1; D is uncertain. The CDR3 consists of 15 residues. Trimming took 3 bases from V and 3 from J, leaving 14 bases between them. In nucleotides, the CDR3 is TGTGCCAGCAGTTTCAAAGGGTTTAAGGACACTGAAGCTTTCTTT. It specifies CASSFKGFKDTEAFF.

The chain employs TRBV7-6 and TRBJ2-7, with D possibly TRBD1 on 5 matching bases. This CDR3 contains 15 residues. Trimming removed 0 bases at V and 0 bases at J, with 9 bases between. Germline assignment: CDR1 SGHVS and CDR2 FNYEAQ. For the CDR3, the DNA is TGTGCCAGCAGCTTAGCGCAGGGTGGCTCCTACGAGCAGTACTTC. Its protein product is CASSLAQGGSYEQYF. The full variable domain, its missing parts supplied by reference TRBV7-6 and TRBJ2-7, is GAGVSQSPRYKVTKRGQDVALRCDPISGHVSLYWYRQALGQGPEFLTYFNYEAQQDKSGLPNDRFSAERPEGSISTLTIQRTEQRDSAMYRCASSLAQGGSYEQYFGPGTRLTVT.

This clonotype was observed a handful of times. The rearrangement uses TRBV27 and TRBJ2-1, with D uncertain. V was clipped by 6 bases and J by 0 bases, with 9 bases between them. This CDR3 has 14 residues. CDR1 and CDR2 from the germline V gene are MNHEY and SMNVEV (reference sequence). The CDR3 protein is CASRLTGSYNEQFF. As DNA, the CDR3 is TGTGCCAGCAGACTAACTGGCTCCTACAATGAGCAGTTCTTC.

The chain combines TRBV27 with TRBJ2-1, with D possibly matching TRBD1 (6 bases). Trimming removed 6 bases from V and 8 bases from J, with 14 bases in between. The CDR3 is made up of 13 amino acids. Germline V gene sequence: CDR1 MNHEY, CDR2 SMNVEV (reference sequence). The CDR3 nucleotides read TGTGCCAGCAGCCTTACAGGGCTTCATGAGCAGTTCTTC. It yields the protein CASSLTGLHEQFF.

J is TRBJ2-2 and V is TRBV2; unclear D gene. Germline CDR1 SNHLY, CDR2 FYNNEI. Trimming removed 1 base at V and 0 bases at J, with 9 bases between. The CDR3 consists of 16 residues. The CDR3 sequence: CASSEGWSSNTGELFF. CDR3 DNA: TGTGCCAGCAGTGAAGGCTGGTCATCGAACACCGGGGAGCTGTTTTTT.

This clonotype was seen more than once but under ten times. The rearrangement uses TRBV7-6 and TRBJ2-2; TRBD1 matches at 7 bases. CDR1 SGHVS and CDR2 FNYEAQ come from the germline V gene. The CDR3 has 16 amino acids. V gave up 1 base and J gave up 8 bases; unmatched junction bases: 10. The CDR3 loop is CASSLGYRGPGGELFF. The CDR3 DNA follows: TGTGCCAGCAGCTTAGGGTACAGGGGTCCTGGTGGGGAGCTGTTTTTT. The full variable domain, its missing parts supplied by reference TRBV7-6 and TRBJ2-2, is GAGVSQSPRYKVTKRGQDVALRCDPISGHVSLYWYRQALGQGPEFLTYFNYEAQQDKSGLPNDRFSAERPEGSISTLTIQRTEQRDSAMYRCASSLGYRGPGGELFFGEGSRLTVL.

This clonotype was seen more than once but under ten times. The genes are TRBV27 and TRBJ2-5; tentatively, D is TRBD1 (5 bases). CDR1 is MNHEY, CDR2 SMNVEV, per germline (reference sequence). This CDR3 region has 13 residues. The germline V and J ends were trimmed by 3 bases and 4 bases, with 9 bases remaining between them. The CDR3 sequence: CASSFERGETQYF. CDR3 in DNA: TGTGCCAGCAGTTTTGAAAGGGGAGAGACCCAGTACTTC.

The rearrangement links TRBV13 to TRBJ2-3; D is ambiguous. Germline V gene sequence: CDR1 PRHDT, CDR2 FYEKMQ (reference sequence). This CDR3 comprises 15 residues. Deletions cut 0 bases from V and 4 bases from J, with 11 bases between. This chain's CDR3 is CASSLGPSGADTQYF. The DNA of the CDR3 is TGTGCCAGCAGCTTAGGACCCTCAGGTGCAGATACGCAGTATTTT.

V gene TRBV7-2 combines with J gene TRBJ1-1; D unresolved. This CDR3 is 14 amino acids long. V lost 5 bases to trimming and J lost 3 bases, with 13 bases between them. CDR1 SGHTA and CDR2 FQGNSA come from the germline V gene. CDR3 sequence: CASSDPSRDTEAFF. CDR3 nucleotides: TGTGCCAGCAGCGATCCCTCCCGGGACACTGAAGCTTTCTTT.